Shown below are 17 T cell receptor beta chains from a single sample sequenced in a study of blood T cell repertoires in COVID-19. The repertoire was sequenced with immunoSEQ multiplex PCR; TCRdb's copy has only in-frame clones and lacks some. Of fewer than 200,000 clones listed, approximately 92% were seen once; the top ten hold around 4.6%. What was sequenced was peripheral blood. The receptors originated from a man aged 25-45 years with COVID-19, enrolled during active disease.

J is TRBJ2-3 and V is TRBV15; 7 bases agree with TRBD1. The CDR3 sequence is 16 residues long. The J segment lost 2 bases and the V segment lost 5 bases, leaving 10 bases of the junction unmatched. CDR1 and CDR2 (germline): LNHNV, YYDKDF (reference sequence). This chain's CDR3 is CATSARTGPTTDTQYF. The CDR3 DNA is TGTGCCACCAGCGCCCGGACAGGACCGACCACAGATACGCAGTATTTT. Filled out from reference TRBV15 and TRBJ2-3, the complete variable domain reads DAMVIQNPRYQVTQFGKPVTLSCSQTLNHNVMYWYQQKSSQAPKLLFHYYDKDFNNEADTPDNFQSRRPNTSFCFLDIRSPGLGDTAMYLCATSARTGPTTDTQYFGPGTRLTVL.

CDR3 region: CASSIAQGARNTEAFF. The CDR3 DNA is TGTGCCAGTAGTATAGCCCAGGGGGCGCGGAACACTGAAGCTTTCTTT. This chain connects TRBV19 to TRBJ1-1, with 8 nucleotides matching TRBD1. Germline-derived CDR1 and CDR2 are LNHDA and SQIVND (reference sequence). V shed 1 base and J 1 base; nucleotides not matched to a gene: 5. The CDR3 is 16 amino acids.

J is TRBJ2-3 and V is TRBV11-2; 7 nucleotides align to TRBD1. CDR1 and CDR2 (germline): SGHAT, FQNNGV. J lost 1 base, V lost 5 bases, and 9 bases had no gene match. The CDR3 spans 16 residues. This CDR3 is CASSQPPGQRTDTQYF. In nucleotides, the CDR3 is TGTGCCAGCAGCCAACCCCCGGGACAGCGCACAGATACGCAGTATTTT.

The chain couples TRBV7-9 to TRBJ1-1; tentative D call: TRBD1 (5 bases). Per germline, CDR1 SEHNR and CDR2 FQNEAQ (reference sequence). The germline V and J ends were trimmed by 2 bases and 1 base, with 8 bases remaining between them. The length of the CDR3 is 14 residues. CDR3 amino acids: CASSLPGPNTEAFF. The CDR3 DNA reads as TGTGCCAGCAGCTTACCAGGGCCGAACACTGAAGCTTTCTTT.

This clone has just one count. The chain combines TRBV2 with TRBJ1-6; 7 bases align to TRBD1. The CDR3 length is 15 residues. Looked up from germline, CDR1 is SNHLY and CDR2 is FYNNEI. The junction had 8 bases not matched to a gene; V was cut back by 5 bases and J by 7 bases. The CDR3 nucleotides read TGTGCCAGCAGTTACCGGGACAGACCGAATTCACCCCTCCACTTT. Amino acid sequence: CASSYRDRPNSPLHF.

The CDR3 reads CATRRSGYEQYF. CDR3 DNA sequence: TGTGCCACTCGTCGTTCGGGCTACGAGCAGTACTTC. The chain uses TRBV5-6 and TRBJ2-7; D call uncertain. The CDR3 spans 12 residues. Germline V gene lookup returns CDR1 SGHDT and CDR2 YYEEEE. V shed 9 bases and J shed 3 bases, with 13 bases lying between them. Full variable domain (rest looked up from reference TRBV5-6 and TRBJ2-7): DAGVTQSPTHLIKTRGQQVTLRCSPKSGHDTVSWYQQALGQGPQFIFQYYEEEERQRGNFPDRFSGHQFPNYSSELNVNALLLGDSALYLCATRRSGYEQYFGPGTRLTVT.

The chain carries TRBV28 and TRBJ2-7; no definite D call. V lost 3 bases and J 3 bases, leaving 6 bases between the germline ends. The germline V gene encodes CDR1 MDHEN and CDR2 SYDVKM. The length of the CDR3 is 12 residues. CDR3: CASSFVDYEQYF. In DNA, the CDR3 is TGTGCCAGCAGTTTCGTAGACTACGAGCAGTACTTC.

This sequence joins TRBV28 and TRBJ1-2; 11 bases match TRBD1. The CDR3 has 14 residues. Germline CDR1 and CDR2: MDHEN and SYDVKM. Germline trimming cut 5 bases from V and 12 bases from J; bases unmatched to any gene: 11. CDR3 residues: CASSLNRDRGIDTF. The CDR3 bases are TGTGCCAGCAGTCTCAACCGGGACAGGGGGATAGACACCTTC.

CDR3 sequence: CASSKTTGQTEAFF. CDR3 coding DNA: TGTGCCAGTAGTAAAACGACAGGGCAGACTGAAGCTTTCTTT. The chain links TRBV19 to TRBJ1-1; the match to TRBD1 covers 7 bases. This CDR3 spans 14 amino acids. Looked up from germline, CDR1 is LNHDA and CDR2 is SQIVND (reference sequence). V shed 4 bases and J 5 bases; nucleotides not matched to a gene: 7.

The CDR3 DNA sequence: TGTGCCAGCAGTGATGACAGGGGCTATGGCTACACCTTC. This translates into CASSDDRGYGYTF. The genes are TRBV6-4 and TRBJ1-2, with TRBD1 matching over 8 bases. The CDR3 length is 13 residues. The junction had 1 base not matched to a gene; V was cut back by 3 bases and J by 4 bases. Germline V gene sequence: CDR1 MRHNA, CDR2 SNTAGT.

The rearrangement links TRBV7-3 to TRBJ1-6; 7 bases align to TRBD1. Germline CDR1 reads SGHTA; CDR2 reads FQGTGA. Trimming cost V 2 bases and J 5 bases; bases outside gene matches: 0. The CDR3 contains 14 residues. CDR3 region: CASSLQGDNSPLHF. The CDR3 bases are TGTGCCAGCAGCTTACAGGGGGATAATTCACCCCTCCACTTT. Full variable domain (rest looked up from reference TRBV7-3 and TRBJ1-6): GAGVSQTPSNKVTEKGKYVELRCDPISGHTALYWYRQSLGQGPEFLIYFQGTGAADDSGLPNDRFFAVRPEGSVSTLKIQRTERGDSAVYLCASSLQGDNSPLHFGNGTRLTVT.

The chain couples TRBV3-1 (or the pseudogene TRBV3-2) to TRBJ1-2; 9 bases are shared with TRBD1. The junction had 13 bases not matched to a gene; V was cut back by 4 bases and J by 4 bases. Germline V gene lookup returns CDR1 LGHDT and CDR2 YNNKEL (reference sequence). This CDR3 has 17 amino acids. Written as DNA, the CDR3 is TGTGCCAGCAGCCCGTCGCCCGGACAGGGGACCTCCTATGGCTACACCTTC. It yields the protein CASSPSPGQGTSYGYTF.

This clone was found once. The genes are TRBV28 and TRBJ1-5; 7 nucleotides line up with TRBD1. Germline V CDR1 and CDR2: MDHEN, SYDVKM. V shed 4 bases and J 6 bases; nucleotides not matched to a gene: 9. The CDR3 contains 15 residues. The DNA of the CDR3 is TGTGCCAGCAGTTCCGCGACAGGGACTGTTCAGCCCCAGCATTTT. It is translated as CASSSATGTVQPQHF.

The chain combines TRBV4-1 with TRBJ1-2; 9 nucleotides line up with TRBD1. Germline lookup yields CDR1 MGHRA and CDR2 YSYEKL. V lost 5 bases, J lost 7 bases, and 17 bases stayed unmatched. There are 17 residues in the CDR3. The CDR3 DNA reads as TGCGCCAGCAGCTCGACCAGGACAGGGGCCGTCTCCGGTGGCTACACCTTC. Residues: CASSSTRTGAVSGGYTF.

The J gene is TRBJ2-7, the V gene TRBV19; 8 bases align to TRBD1. This CDR3 has 16 residues. With 5 bases clipped from V and 3 bases from J, the junction kept 12 bases outside the gene matches. Germline-derived CDR1 and CDR2 are LNHDA and SQIVND (reference sequence). CDR3 DNA sequence: TGTGCCAGTAGTCGACAGGGGAGGAGCAGTGGCTACGAGCAGTACTTC. Protein sequence: CASSRQGRSSGYEQYF.

The genes are TRBV6-5 and TRBJ1-4; TRBD1 matches at 7 bases. The germline V gene encodes CDR1 MNHEY and CDR2 SVGAGI. The CDR3 extends over 13 amino acids. V gave up 10 bases and J gave up 8 bases; unmatched junction bases: 10. Here the CDR3 DNA reads TGTGCCACCGGTTTCCGGGACAGCGAAAAACTGTTTTTT. Translated, it gives CATGFRDSEKLFF.

The chain is built from TRBV7-2 and TRBJ1-5, with TRBD1 identical over 11 bases. V gave up 4 bases and J gave up 5 bases; unmatched junction bases: 1. This CDR3 contains 14 residues. Per the germline V gene, CDR1 is SGHTA and CDR2 is FQGNSA. The CDR3 DNA sequence: TGTGCCAGCAGCTGGGGACAGGGGGATCAGCCCCAGCATTTT. Its translation is CASSWGQGDQPQHF.